A selection of T cell receptor beta chains follows, all from one sample in a study of T-cell memory formation after mild COVID-19. TCRdb analysed the 5' RACE reads with MiXCR anew, one entry per CDR3 protein. The table lists some 310,000 distinct CDR3 sequences, 20% to 25% of them singletons. Sequencing was performed on PBMCs or a T cell subset sorted from them (not recorded which). These receptors were obtained from a man aged 18 to 29 who had mild COVID-19 (a few samples of this study predate the infection). Cell type and time point are not known. CDR3s include the opening cysteine and the closing phenylalanine or tryptophan. The D gene is left open where the match is weak.

CASSLGAGTGGTDEQFF | TRBV5-1 | TRBD1
CASSPSREHNNEQFF | TRBV7-9 | -
CASSSSGSYNEQFF | TRBV7-2 | TRBD2
CASSQDPGGVKVQFF | TRBV4-3 | TRBD2
CASSLGQVGDSPLHF | TRBV12-3/TRBV12-4 | -
CASSHTGGRDYGYTF | TRBV4-1 | TRBD1
CASRGGSSYNEQFF | TRBV12-3/TRBV12-4 | TRBD2
CASSSTTGGRGAQHF | TRBV7-2 | TRBD1
CASLLGQAAEAFF | TRBV7-9 | -
CASSLIDETQYF | TRBV7-9 | -
CATPGLRGSGELFF | TRBV28 | -
CASSHGGVYNEQFF | TRBV5-5 | TRBD2
CASSRLAGNTGELFF | TRBV4-3 | TRBD2
CASMLMETDTQYF | TRBV5-1 | -
CASSLSGSNNGYTF | TRBV5-1 | -
CASSLSSGGTDTQYF | TRBV5-1 | TRBD2
CATSRGSNQPQHF | TRBV15 | -
CASSNPGTGMNTEAFF | TRBV5-1 | TRBD1
CSVMTGDSQPQHF | TRBV29-1 | TRBD1
CASSPTGGRNTEAFF | TRBV18 | TRBD1
CASSLSRAAANEKLFF | TRBV27 | -
CASSLGGSTNEKLFF | TRBV5-1 | -
CSARRGLYGYTF | TRBV20-1 | -
CASSRSIGYQPQHF | TRBV19 | -
CASSDTDIFTEAFF | TRBV10-2 | -
CASSSRIRGRVGTEAFF | TRBV11-2 | TRBD1
CASSPHPQGEDTQYF | TRBV27 | -
CASKLGEGGEKLFF | TRBV5-1 | -
CSARVRGGGTEAFF | TRBV20-1 | TRBD1